This T cell receptor (beta chain) was captured in a study of blood T cells in healthy people across ages. Study-level findings and limits: Aged donors had fewer naive CD4+ cells and lower diversity than long-lived donors.

About this clonotype: The target antigen is unknown.

A second PCR of 7 to 11 cycles used a sample-barcoded 5' primer and a J-beta primer mix. Every cDNA was tagged by a template-switch adaptor with 12 random nucleotides. TCRdb re-called the 5' RACE reads with MiXCR, one entry per CDR3 protein. Among fewer than 750,000 distinct CDR3 sequences listed, 40% to 55% were seen once. The germline V gene encodes CDR1 SGHTA and CDR2 FQGTGA. This CDR3 comprises 16 residues. V was clipped by 0 bases and J by 11 bases; unmatched bases: 6. Material: blood. The chain joins TRBV7-3 to TRBJ2-1; TRBD2 agrees at 14 bases. The source of this sequence is an elderly man in good health. CDR3 DNA sequence: TGTGCCAGCAGCTTAACGGGACTAGCGGGAGTCGAGAAGCAGTTCTTC. Amino acid sequence: CASSLTGLAGVEKQFF.